One and the same sample provided the 8 T cell receptor beta chains below, sequenced in a study of blood T cell repertoires in COVID-19 (dated by TCRdb to 2018 to 2020). The library was built by means of the immunoSEQ multiplex PCR assay. What TCRdb holds here is the immuneACCESS table cut down to in-frame rearrangements. Part of the clones is not present; checked against another copy, under half of the missing clones reflect an unresolved V gene, and the others are unexplained. The sample yields over 200,000 clones; nearly 90% were counted once. The ten largest make up roughly 0.8% of the sample. Input material: peripheral blood. The receptors were sampled from a woman aged 25 to 39 with acute or convalescent COVID-19.

This clone was picked up a small number of times. J is TRBJ2-7 and V is TRBV3-1 (or the pseudogene TRBV3-2); 9 nucleotides agree with TRBD2. The V gene's germline CDR1 is LGHDT and CDR2 YNNKEL (reference sequence). Trimming at V came to 1 base and at J to 3 bases, leaving 1 base not matched to a gene. The CDR3 has 14 residues. The CDR3 region has the DNA TGTGCCAGCAGCCAAGTTAGCGGGAGCTACGAGCAGTACTTC. Translating it yields CASSQVSGSYEQYF.

The chain's CDR3 is CASSVTLTLNEQFF. Here the CDR3 DNA reads TGTGCCAGCAGCGTAACCCTAACCCTCAATGAGCAGTTCTTC. V gene TRBV11-2 combines with J gene TRBJ2-1, with unresolved D. This CDR3 is 14 amino acids long. CDR1 is SGHAT, CDR2 FQNNGV, per germline. Trimming removed 5 bases at V and 6 bases at J, with 14 bases between.

This clone was seen only a few times. V is TRBV6-6 and J is TRBJ1-2; tentatively, D is TRBD1 (6 bases). Per germline, CDR1 MNHNY and CDR2 SVGAGI (reference sequence). V shed 6 bases and J shed 2 bases, with 13 bases lying between them. The length of the CDR3 is 14 residues. The CDR3 sequence: CASSRQETNYGYTF. DNA for the CDR3: TGTGCCAGCAGCCGACAGGAAACCAACTATGGCTACACCTTC.

The chain uses TRBV3-1 (or the pseudogene TRBV3-2) and TRBJ1-6, with D perhaps matching TRBD1 (5 bases). CDR1 is LGHDT, CDR2 YNNKEL, per germline (reference sequence). V lost 3 bases, J lost 10 bases, and 16 bases lay in between. This CDR3 has 15 amino acids. The CDR3 DNA reads as TGTGCCAGCAGCCACCAGGGCCTGATGGGATCACCCCTCCACTTT. It specifies CASSHQGLMGSPLHF.

This chain joins TRBV19 and TRBJ1-5; D might be TRBD1 (6 bases). The CDR3 is 14 amino acids. The germline V and J ends were trimmed by 6 bases and 6 bases, with 15 bases remaining between them. Looked up from germline, CDR1 is LNHDA and CDR2 is SQIVND (reference sequence). The DNA for the CDR3 is TGTGCCAGTAGCCCCCAGGGAGGGGGTCAGCCCCAGCATTTT. It yields the protein CASSPQGGGQPQHF.

The V and J genes are TRBV7-8 and TRBJ2-1, with 8 bases aligning to TRBD1. Germline values: CDR1 SGHVS, CDR2 FQNEAQ. This CDR3 region has 14 residues. V was pared by 6 bases and J by 6 bases, with 7 bases of the junction left unmatched. CDR3 residues: CASSPGQGSNEQFF. The CDR3 DNA follows: TGTGCCAGCAGTCCCGGACAGGGTTCCAATGAGCAGTTCTTC.

This chain links TRBV19 with TRBJ1-5, with D maybe TRBD1 (6 bases). The germline V gene encodes CDR1 LNHDA and CDR2 SQIVND (reference sequence). The CDR3 loop spans 14 amino acids. V lost 5 bases to trimming and J lost 4 bases, with 12 bases between them. CDR3 sequence (DNA): TGTGCCAGTAGTGTCCGGGACACTAATCAGCCCCAGCATTTT. It is translated as CASSVRDTNQPQHF.

The V call is TRBV4-3, the J call TRBJ2-7; TRBD2 is a possible D gene (5 bases). The CDR3 is 15 residues long. Per the germline V gene, CDR1 is LGHNA and CDR2 is YSLEER. V gave up 0 bases and J gave up 3 bases, with 12 bases separating them. The CDR3: CASSQDPRGSYEQYF. The CDR3 DNA reads TGCGCCAGCAGCCAAGATCCTCGAGGGAGCTACGAGCAGTACTTC.